Detailed here is one TCR beta chain. Profiling relied on immunoSEQ multiplex PCR, and the TCRdb table lists in-frame clones only, not all of them. The data hold 550,000 to 700,000 clones, with 60% to 75% observed a single time. In germline, CDR1 is SGHTA, CDR2 FQGTGA. V was clipped by 2 bases and J by 5 bases, with 12 bases between them. The CDR3 is made up of 14 amino acids. These data are taken from a study of shared clonotypes between healthy human individuals. This receptor was taken from a woman aged 30 to 39 in good health. The chain has TRBV7-3 and TRBJ2-5; D possibly uses TRBD1 or TRBD2 (6 bases each). The specimen sequenced was memory CD4+ T cells sorted from blood. Subset here: CD45RA-negative fraction. Here the CDR3 reads CASSLGGLGETQYF. DNA of the CDR3: TGTGCCAGCAGCTTAGGGGGGCTCGGTGAGACCCAGTACTTC. The whole variable domain, remainder taken from reference TRBV7-3 and TRBJ2-5, is GAGVSQTPSNKVTEKGKYVELRCDPISGHTALYWYRQSLGQGPEFLIYFQGTGAADDSGLPNDRFFAVRPEGSVSTLKIQRTERGDSAVYLCASSLGGLGETQYFGPGTRLLVL.